The source of this T cell receptor (beta chain) is a study of T cell responses to AZD1222 COVID-19 vaccine (dated by TCRdb to about 2021). In the study overall: AZD1222 recipients with second doses at about 4 weeks or about 12 weeks were pooled, because spike-specific TCR depth and breadth did not differ between schedules. A total of approximately 240 trial participants underwent TCR sequencing, of whom 200 to 220 received two doses of AZD1222 and 26 received two doses of the MenACWY control vaccine. Enrollment into the trials was organized by age into subgroups of 18-55, 56-69 and 70-plus years, and those subgroups contained roughly 140, 27 and 60 TCR-sequenced participants, respectively. Overall results and qualifications from the work: Reportedly, almost half of the unique spike-specific TCRs recognized epitopes lying outside the regions that are mutated in the B.1.351 and B.1.1.7 variants. Participants were mostly white British, with more females than males. The authors suggested clonal diversity may have been underestimated. In the small 56-69-year group, the increase in depth fell short of significance, most likely because of low power. Conclusions about previously exposed vaccinees are limited, since just five to seven AZD1222 recipients were seropositive for SARS-CoV-2 at baseline. Because no day 14 peak-response samples were available, the repertoires could be characterized only after the peak T cell response. The vaccine-associated CD4 TCRs covered the entire spike protein, and the dominant responses fell in regions 160-218 and 743-854. After two AZD1222 doses, both the breadth and the depth of spike-specific TCRs were significantly higher than at day 0 and than in MenACWY recipients.

CDR3 length: 16 amino acids, cysteine to phenylalanine. Just the 48-base CDR3 DNA is kept, in frame starting at base 1. CDR1 and CDR2 are read off the germline V gene as SGDLS and YYNGEE. Trimmed from V: 3 bases; trimmed from J: 5 bases; junction bases lacking a gene match: 12. The CDR3 regions of human TCRbeta chains were analyzed by immunosequencing. In the source study's methods: TCRs in the repertoires were compared against a reference library of SARS-CoV-2-specific TCRs that had been generated with the MIRA antigen-specificity platform. Breadth was defined as the fraction of unique TCRs that were SARS-CoV-2-associated. Depth was defined as the fraction of total T cells that were SARS-CoV-2-associated. Each spike-specific TCR was assigned to its reactive spike region and to a CD4 or CD8 class using the MIRA data. Log10-transformed breadth and depth values were compared by one-way ANOVA with Sidak's multiple comparisons tests. TCRdb took over this immuneACCESS table, retaining in-frame rearrangements with V and J assigned. Such tables are incomplete; in checked studies, under half of the missing clones stem from an unresolved V gene, and the remainder is unexplained. The V and J calls and clone size were taken over from that table, and D and trimming were inferred from the DNA. Within this sample are about 120,000 clones, with around 90% of them counted one time only. Jointly, the top ten make up 5% to 5.5% of the sample.

With regard to this clone: The antigen it recognizes is unknown. The input lacks base qualities; no much larger clone sits a single base away.

Read against the paper, the sample's time point label means: baseline before first vaccination. Vaccinee samples came from UK trials COV001 and COV002, including a single-blind randomized controlled phase 2/3 trial of AZD1222 (ChAdOx1 nCoV-19) in healthy adults. For TCRbeta chain sequencing, PBMC samples from trial participants were taken at day 0 and at day 28 after the second dose. This receptor was taken from an adult in good health. This chain is built from TRBV9 and TRBJ2-5, with 8 bases matching TRBD2. Specimen: peripheral blood, collected on day 0 of AZD1222 vaccination. The CDR3 region reads CASSGTSGGRRETQYF. The DNA reads TGTGCCAGCAGCGGAACCTCGGGGGGGCGGCGTGAGACCCAGTACTTC.